This section outlines one T cell receptor beta chain sequence together with its context. As handled by the study authors: Using reference gene primer amplification, nucleated cell counts were estimated. TCRdb's copy holds only in-frame clones and misses some; the assay was immunoSEQ multiplex PCR. V, J and clone size are taken as reported in that table, and D and trimming were inferred from the DNA itself. Here the sample spans around 180,000 clones, over 75% being singletons. The germline CDR1 and CDR2 sequences are MNHEY and SMNVEV (reference sequence). This CDR3 comprises 18 residues. V was shortened by 6 bases and J by 10 bases, with 28 bases between the two germline ends. Patients at the Seattle site were enrolled during active infection and followed longitudinally. The sample originates from a study of blood T cell repertoires in COVID-19. Overall study context: Acute and convalescent COVID-19 specimens originated in the United States, Italy and Spain. PBMCs, B-cell-depleted T cells, or T cells provided the cDNA or gDNA that made up the material.

Sequencing input: peripheral blood. V is TRBV27 and J is TRBJ1-6; D gene uncertain. This TCR was sampled from a person aged 65 to 85 with COVID-19, enrolled during active disease. The CDR3 loop reads CASRSLARLTPLESPLHF. For the CDR3, the DNA is TGTGCCAGCAGGTCTCTGGCCCGACTTACCCCTTTGGAATCACCCCTCCACTTT.